The entry that follows covers one TCR beta chain sequence. The junction departs from the called germline gene at one end, perhaps through a read error. The data belong to a study of glioma-infiltrating T cells after dendritic cell vaccination. The wider study: Autologous tumor lysate-pulsed dendritic cell vaccination was given between 2003 and 2012.

Profiling relied on immunoSEQ multiplex PCR, and the TCRdb table lists in-frame clones only, not all of them. Of nearly 85,000 clones in the sample, approximately 90% are singletons; the top ten hold 3% to 3.5%. The CDR3 extends over 15 amino acids. Germline CDR1 and CDR2: SSHAT and FNYEAQ (reference sequence). Blood PBMC samples: pre-vaccination, two weeks post third vaccination, and at tumor progression. The specimen was blood, collected before dendritic cell vaccination. The V call is TRBV7-7, the J call TRBJ2-1; possibly TRBD2 for D (7 bases). The clonotype was recovered from a human donor with glioblastoma. This CDR3 is CASSLEGGAGNEQFF. CDR3 sequence (DNA): TGTGCTAGCAGTCTGGAGGGGGGGGCCGGGAATGAGCAGTTCTTC.